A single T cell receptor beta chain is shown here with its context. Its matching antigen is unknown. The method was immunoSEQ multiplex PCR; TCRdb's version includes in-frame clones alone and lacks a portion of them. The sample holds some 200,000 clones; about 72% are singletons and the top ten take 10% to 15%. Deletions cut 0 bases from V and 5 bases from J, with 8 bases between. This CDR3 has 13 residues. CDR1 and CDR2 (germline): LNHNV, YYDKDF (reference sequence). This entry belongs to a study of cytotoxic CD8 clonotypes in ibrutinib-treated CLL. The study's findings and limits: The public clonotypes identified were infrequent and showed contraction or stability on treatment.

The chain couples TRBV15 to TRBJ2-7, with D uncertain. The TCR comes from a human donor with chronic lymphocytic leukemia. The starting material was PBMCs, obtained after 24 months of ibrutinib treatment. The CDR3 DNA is TGTGCCACCAGCAGAGACTTTAGGGACGAGCAGTACTTC. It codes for CATSRDFRDEQYF.